This TCR beta chain originates from a study of T-cell memory formation after mild COVID-19. TCRdb called the 5' RACE reads again in MiXCR, with one record for every CDR3 protein. The sample contains roughly 280,000 distinct CDR3 sequences, approximately 8% of which appear only once. Trimming removed 6 bases at V and 5 bases at J, with 22 bases between. This CDR3 has 15 residues. Per germline, CDR1 DFQATT and CDR2 SNEGSKA (reference sequence). The chain carries TRBV20-1 and TRBJ2-5, with D unclear. The receptor comes from a man aged 18 to 35 who had mild COVID-19 (a few samples of this study predate the infection). Cell type and time point are not known. The sequenced sample consisted of PBMCs or a T cell subset sorted from them (not recorded which). The CDR3 is CSAPQQTSPRETQYF. DNA for the CDR3: TGCAGTGCACCCCAACAGACCTCCCCGAGGGAGACCCAGTACTTC.